Below, 5 T cell receptor beta chains from the same sample are listed, as sequenced in a study of T cell clonality in common variable immunodeficiency. Produced via immunoSEQ multiplex PCR; TCRdb's table is partial and in-frame only. The sample lists roughly 70,000 clones, none appearing once, the ten largest making up approximately 1.5%. Sequenced sample: peripheral blood mononuclear cells. The receptor source for this set is a person aged 18 to 70 in good health.

This clone was detected ten times or more. The read finishes 3 residues shy of the CDR3 end, and the germline J gene is used to complete it. This chain connects TRBV30 to TRBJ2-3; 15 nucleotides match TRBD2. CDR1 and CDR2 (germline): GTSNPN, SVGIG (reference sequence). This CDR3 is 16 amino acids long. Trimming cost V 3 bases and J 5 bases; bases outside gene matches: 6. The sequenced part of the CDR3 DNA is TGTGCCTGGAGCGAGGGACTAGCGGGGGGAAGAGATACG. Amino acid sequence: CAWSEGLAGGRDT. Given in full, the CDR3 is CAWSEGLAGGRDTQYF.

The table lists this clone with a few counts. Incomplete CDR3 DNA: TGTGCCAGCGGTACAGGGATATACAATGAG. This gives the protein CASGTGIYNE. The full CDR3 protein is CASGTGIYNEQFF. The chain uses TRBV2 and TRBJ2-1, with D perhaps TRBD1 (6 bases). The CDR3 extends 3 residues past the end of the read, so its final part is completed from the germline J gene. The germline V gene has CDR1 SNHLY and CDR2 FYNNEI. Between the trimmed V and J ends, which lost 8 bases and 4 bases, there was a span of 12 bases. CDR3 length: 13 residues.

This clone showed up many times. The missing CDR3 end, 3 residues past where the read stops, is filled in from the germline J gene. The rearrangement joins TRBV20-1 to TRBJ2-2, with 7 bases that match TRBD1. V was pared by 3 bases and J by 3 bases, with 7 bases of the junction left unmatched. This CDR3 has 15 amino acids. Looked up from germline, CDR1 is DFQATT and CDR2 is SNEGSKA (reference sequence). CDR3 amino acids: CSARSTGVHTGELFF. Partial CDR3 DNA: TGCAGTGCTAGGTCAACAGGGGTTCACACCGGGGAG.

This clone was observed many times. The read terminates 3 residues ahead of where the CDR3 ends, so the germline J gene completes it. V and J are TRBV14 and TRBJ1-6, with 10 bases matching TRBD1. In germline, CDR1 is SGHDN, CDR2 FVKESK. The CDR3 extends over 15 amino acids. V dropped 1 base and J dropped 9; count of bases not matched to a gene: 3. CDR3 DNA (partial): TGTGCCAGCAGCCAAGTGGGACAGGGGTTTTCACCC. Amino acids: CASSQVGQGFSP. The whole CDR3 region reads CASSQVGQGFSPLHF.

This clone has a count of ten or more. Read sequence stops 3 residues before the CDR3 end, and the germline J gene provides the missing end. V is TRBV5-6 and J is TRBJ2-7; tentative D call: TRBD1 (6 bases). The ends were cut back, 3 bases at V and 3 bases at J, with 10 bases in the middle. The CDR3 has 13 amino acids. Germline loops: CDR1 SGHDT, CDR2 YYEEEE. The part of the CDR3 DNA that was read is TGTGCCAGCAGCTACGGACAGCTCTACGAG. This sequence encodes CASSYGQLYE. The whole CDR3 protein reads CASSYGQLYEQYF.